Below are 26 T cell receptor beta chains sequenced from a single sample in a study of cytotoxic CD8 clonotypes in ibrutinib-treated CLL. Clones were read by immunoSEQ multiplex PCR, and TCRdb kept only the in-frame ones, dropping some. Among around 250,000 clones listed, 60% to 75% were seen once. The sequencing here drew on PBMCs, taken after 24 months of ibrutinib treatment. These receptors were collected from a human donor with chronic lymphocytic leukemia.

The rearrangement uses TRBV7-6 and TRBJ2-7, with no clear D. The CDR3 extends over 13 amino acids. Trimming took off 2 bases at V and 7 bases at J, with 12 bases between the two ends. The germline V gene has CDR1 SGHVS and CDR2 FNYEAQ. Written as DNA, the CDR3 is TGTGCCAGCAGCTTAACCGCCCCCGGGGAGCAGTACTTC. This encodes CASSLTAPGEQYF.

This chain connects TRBV10-2 to TRBJ1-2; D unresolved. Germline-derived CDR1 and CDR2 are WSHSY and SAAADI. V lost 8 bases and J lost 4, with 11 bases in between. The CDR3 extends over 12 amino acids. DNA for the CDR3: TGCGCCAGCGCTCCACATAGCTATGGCTACACCTTC. Its protein is CASAPHSYGYTF.

The CDR3 here is CASSPLAGVYEQYF. The DNA of the CDR3 is TGTGCCAGCAGTCCGCTAGCGGGGGTCTACGAGCAGTACTTC. The chain employs TRBV6-5 and TRBJ2-7, with 10 bases lining up with TRBD2. The V gene end was trimmed by 5 bases and the J gene end by 3 bases; junction bases not matched to a gene: 4. The CDR3 covers 14 residues. CDR1 and CDR2 (germline): MNHEY, SVGAGI.

This clone was observed a single time. The CDR3, as DNA: TGCGCCAGCAGCTTGGACGGACAGGGGAATGAAAAACTGTTTTTT. Its translation is CASSLDGQGNEKLFF. The chain employs TRBV5-1 and TRBJ1-4, with TRBD1 matching 9 bases. Per the germline V gene, CDR1 is SGHRS and CDR2 is YFSETQ. The CDR3 runs 15 residues. V lost 0 bases to trimming and J lost 5 bases; unmatched junction nucleotides: 2.

The chain employs TRBV29-1 and TRBJ1-1, with D uncertain. The V end was cut by 1 base, the J end by 7 bases, with 13 bases between. Germline CDR1 and CDR2: SQVTM and ANQGSEA. This CDR3 region has 13 residues. This CDR3 is CSVEVIEISEAFF. DNA of the CDR3: TGCAGCGTTGAAGTTATAGAGATTAGTGAAGCTTTCTTT.

The rearrangement links TRBV4-1 to TRBJ2-7, with 13 bases lining up with TRBD2. Unmatched junction bases numbered 5, after V lost 0 bases and J lost 3 bases. CDR3 length equals 17 residues. The germline gives CDR1 MGHRA, CDR2 YSYEKL. For the CDR3, the DNA is TGCGCCAGCAGCCAAGAAACGGGGACTAGCGGGATCTACGAGCAGTACTTC. Encoded protein: CASSQETGTSGIYEQYF.

The chain recombines TRBV28 with TRBJ1-1; 10 bases fit TRBD1. V gave up 7 bases and J gave up 1 base; unmatched junction bases: 6. CDR1 MDHEN and CDR2 SYDVKM come from the germline V gene. The CDR3 sequence is 15 residues long. Here the CDR3 reads CASTSGTGANTEAFF. The CDR3 nucleotides read TGTGCCAGCACCTCCGGGACAGGGGCGAACACTGAAGCTTTCTTT. Full variable domain (outside the CDR3, taken from reference TRBV28 and TRBJ1-1): DVKVTQSSRYLVKRTGEKVFLECVQDMDHENMFWYRQDPGLGLRLIYFSYDVKMKEKGDIPEGYSVSREKKERFSLILESASTNQTSMYLCASTSGTGANTEAFFGQGTRLTVV.

This sequence joins TRBV6-1 and TRBJ2-7; D is unclear. The CDR3 contains 16 residues. V was pared by 2 bases and J by 6 bases, with 20 bases between. Germline V gives CDR1 MNHNS, CDR2 SASEGT. CDR3 bases: TGTGCCAGCAGTGAAACGGCGCCGAAAGGCCGAGGCGAGCAGTACTTC. Residues: CASSETAPKGRGEQYF.

The table lists this clone with a few counts. The rearrangement joins TRBV28 to TRBJ1-2, with D uncertain. The germline V gene encodes CDR1 MDHEN and CDR2 SYDVKM. This CDR3 is built from 12 residues. Deletions cut 7 bases from V and 8 bases from J, with 14 bases between. The CDR3 bases are TGTGCCAGCACAGAGCGGGGTCGGGGCTACACCTTC. Translation gives CASTERGRGYTF.

The chain has TRBV6-1 and TRBJ2-4; D is undetermined. V was trimmed by 8 bases and J by 0 bases, leaving 5 bases between them. The germline gives CDR1 MNHNS, CDR2 SASEGT. The CDR3 sequence is 12 residues long. CDR3 protein: CASGLAKNIQYF. The CDR3, as DNA: TGTGCCAGCGGGTTAGCCAAAAACATTCAGTACTTC.

This chain links TRBV15 with TRBJ2-1; possibly TRBD1 or TRBD2 for D (5 bases each). The CDR3 has 15 residues. Germline V CDR1 and CDR2: LNHNV, YYDKDF (reference sequence). With 0 bases removed from V and 6 bases from J, the gap between germline ends came to 12 bases. Here the CDR3 DNA reads TGTGCCACCAGCAGAGATATTCTGGGGGTCAATGAGCAGTTCTTC. Translation: CATSRDILGVNEQFF. Together with reference TRBV15 and TRBJ2-1, the CDR3 gives the full variable domain: DAMVIQNPRYQVTQFGKPVTLSCSQTLNHNVMYWYQQKSSQAPKLLFHYYDKDFNNEADTPDNFQSRRPNTSFCFLDIRSPGLGDTAMYLCATSRDILGVNEQFFGPGTRLTVL.

In its sample, this clone was seen a few times. This chain uses TRBV5-1 with TRBJ1-2; D is ambiguous. The CDR3 runs to 14 residues. Trimming pared 5 bases from V and 1 base from J, leaving 12 bases between. Germline V lookup: CDR1 SGHRS, CDR2 YFSETQ. In nucleotides, the CDR3 is TGCGCCAGCAGTCCCGGAGATTTTAACTATGGCTACACCTTC. Amino acids: CASSPGDFNYGYTF.

The genes are TRBV21-1 and TRBJ2-7; TRBD2 was called by the table and not checked on the DNA. TRBV21-1 is a recognized pseudogene. This CDR3 region has 18 residues. CDR3 in DNA: TGTGCCAGCAGCAAAGGAGGGACCCAGCGGGAGGGCCCAGGCGAGCAGTACTTC. This translates into CASSKGGTQREGPGEQYF.

This rearrangement joins TRBV28 to TRBJ2-7; 9 bases fit TRBD1. The CDR3 contains 15 residues. Germline trimming cut 3 bases from V and 0 bases from J; bases unmatched to any gene: 3. CDR1 is MDHEN, CDR2 SYDVKM, per germline. The CDR3 loop is CASSFMGQGSYEQYF. CDR3 DNA: TGTGCCAGCAGTTTCATGGGACAGGGCTCCTACGAGCAGTACTTC. The variable domain in full, with the rest retrieved from reference TRBV28 and TRBJ2-7, is DVKVTQSSRYLVKRTGEKVFLECVQDMDHENMFWYRQDPGLGLRLIYFSYDVKMKEKGDIPEGYSVSREKKERFSLILESASTNQTSMYLCASSFMGQGSYEQYFGPGTRLTVT.

In the case of this clone: Other DNA sequences in the sample encode the same CDR3. The chain uses TRBV28 and TRBJ2-7, with D unclear. The CDR3 is 11 amino acids. Germline CDR1 and CDR2: MDHEN and SYDVKM. V was clipped by 3 bases and J by 7 bases, with 7 bases between them. The CDR3 sequence: CASSFSREQYF. The DNA of the CDR3 is TGTGCCAGCAGTTTTTCGCGGGAGCAGTACTTC.

This clone showed up just once. One junction end disagrees with the germline gene, perhaps due to a read error. This rearrangement joins TRBV14 to TRBJ2-3, with 7 bases identical to TRBD2. This CDR3 spans 16 amino acids. Germline V CDR1 and CDR2: SGHDN, FVKESK. CDR3 sequence reads: CASSQEISAAGRPLDF. Written as DNA, the CDR3 is TGTGCCAGCAGCCAAGAGATCTCAGCAGCGGGACGCCCCTTGGATTTT.

The rearrangement uses TRBV4-2 and TRBJ2-5, with a tentative D call TRBD2 (5 bases). V lost 1 base to trimming and J lost 4 bases, with 13 bases between them. The CDR3 spans 15 residues. Germline CDR1 is LGHNA and CDR2 is YNFKEQ. The CDR3, as DNA: TGTGCCAGCAGCCAAGGCCTGGACGCGGGAGAGACCCAGTACTTC. As protein: CASSQGLDAGETQYF.

This chain links TRBV6-6 with TRBJ1-5; a weak D match, TRBD1 (5 bases). The CDR3 length is 15 residues. V was pared by 4 bases and J by 1 base, with 11 bases between. Germline CDR1 and CDR2: MNHNY and SVGAGI (reference sequence). CDR3 DNA sequence: TGTGCCAGCAGTTTAGACAGAAGAAGCAATCAGCCCCAGCATTTT. It is translated as CASSLDRRSNQPQHF.

This chain links TRBV18 with TRBJ2-5; TRBD1 matches at 10 bases. Germline loops: CDR1 KGHSH, CDR2 LQKENI. J was trimmed by 3 bases and V by 2 bases; bases with no gene match: 3. The CDR3 is 15 amino acids. The CDR3 is CASSPADRGKETQYF. Written as DNA, the CDR3 is TGTGCCAGCTCACCAGCGGACAGGGGGAAAGAGACCCAGTACTTC.

The CDR3 sequence: CASSVEGGTQYF. The CDR3 DNA is TGTGCCAGCAGCGTAGAGGGTGGTACGCAGTATTTT. The chain carries TRBV9 and TRBJ2-3; D is ambiguous. The CDR3 consists of 12 residues. V was cut by 0 bases and J by 8 bases, with 7 bases left in between. Per the germline V gene, CDR1 is SGDLS and CDR2 is YYNGEE.

V usage is TRBV6-6 and J usage is TRBJ1-1; D gene unclear. This CDR3 has 13 amino acids. V lost 4 bases, J lost 8 bases, and 14 bases lay in between. CDR1 is MNHNY, CDR2 SVGAGI, per germline (reference sequence). CDR3 amino acids: CASSFDLGGEAFF. CDR3 DNA: TGTGCCAGCAGTTTCGACCTGGGCGGGGAAGCTTTCTTT.

The chain uses TRBV28 and TRBJ2-7, with TRBD2 identical over 7 bases. Germline values: CDR1 MDHEN, CDR2 SYDVKM. V dropped 6 bases and J dropped 3; count of bases not matched to a gene: 8. The CDR3 spans 14 residues. The CDR3 coding sequence is TGTGCCAGCAGAAGCACCGGGACTAACTACGAGCAGTACTTC. Translated, it gives CASRSTGTNYEQYF.

The chain has TRBV7-9 and TRBJ2-5; D possibly corresponds to TRBD1 (5 bases). The CDR3 runs to 16 residues. Looked up from germline, CDR1 is SEHNR and CDR2 is FQNEAQ (reference sequence). The ends were cut back, 5 bases at V and 2 bases at J, with 18 bases in the middle. Written as DNA, the CDR3 is TGTGCCAGCAGCCCCATCATTTTCCCAGGGCAAGAGACCCAGTACTTC. Translated, it gives CASSPIIFPGQETQYF.

This chain uses TRBV6-5 with TRBJ2-2, with a weak D call TRBD2 (6 bases). This CDR3 spans 15 amino acids. CDR1 is MNHEY and CDR2 is SVGAGI in the germline V gene. The V gene lost 2 bases and the J gene lost 3 bases, with 10 bases spanning the gap. CDR3 in amino acids: CASSYGGADTGELFF. In DNA, the CDR3 is TGTGCCAGCAGTTACGGCGGGGCCGACACCGGGGAGCTGTTTTTT.

The chain joins TRBV28 to TRBJ2-5, with TRBD1 as a possible D gene (6 bases). The CDR3 loop spans 15 amino acids. V lost 6 bases and J 3 bases, leaving 17 bases between the germline ends. Germline V lookup: CDR1 MDHEN, CDR2 SYDVKM. The CDR3: CASSHAGTPKETQYF. CDR3 coding DNA: TGTGCCAGCAGCCACGCCGGGACACCTAAAGAGACCCAGTACTTC.

This rearrangement joins TRBV25-1 to TRBJ2-2; maybe TRBD2 (6 bases). This CDR3 contains 15 residues. Germline assignment: CDR1 MGHDK and CDR2 SYGVNS. V was pared by 0 bases and J by 5 bases, with 10 bases between. In DNA, the CDR3 is TGTGCCAGCAGTGAATACGCTAGCGTGACCGGGGAGCTGTTTTTT. Protein sequence: CASSEYASVTGELFF.